This T cell receptor (beta chain) was sequenced for a study of cytomegalovirus exposure and HLA in healthy donors. General study results and limits: Reports showed the classifier diagnosing cytomegalovirus status with high specificity and sensitivity. Earlier analysis looked at TCR beta V segments, and most were productive about 90% or about 30% of the time.

As for this clone: Its antigen is not known.

With 60 Vbeta and 13 Jbeta primers, the PCR was carried out. How the authors handled the data: Later reanalysis found approximately 80 million unique TCR beta chains, around 11 million of them shared. Only in-frame clones appear in the TCRdb table, and some are missing; sequencing was by immunoSEQ multiplex PCR. V, J and clone size reflect that table, while D and trimming were determined from the DNA. Here the sample spans around 150,000 clones, roughly 80% being singletons. With V trimmed by 5 bases and J by 7 bases, 8 bases remained unmatched. CDR1 and CDR2 (germline): SEHNR, FQNEAQ (reference sequence). CDR3 length: 15 amino acids. Nominally healthy donors were sampled, though unrecorded immune exposures were likely.

V and J are TRBV7-9 and TRBJ1-5; the match to TRBD1 covers 10 bases. This receptor was identified in a man aged 35 to 55 in good health and CMV-seronegative. The sequenced material came from PBMCs. The CDR3 reads CASSPTGTGDQPQHF. The CDR3 coding sequence is TGTGCCAGCAGCCCCACCGGGACAGGGGACCAGCCCCAGCATTTT.